This record concerns one TCR beta chain sequence. Germline V gene lookup returns CDR1 MNHNY and CDR2 SVGAGI (reference sequence). V was shortened by 6 bases and J by 7 bases, with 10 bases between the two germline ends. This CDR3 has 12 amino acids. The data stem from a study of glioma-infiltrating T cells after dendritic cell vaccination. Regarding time point: after dendritic cell vaccination, including at tumor progression/relapse. Blood PBMC samples: pre-vaccination, two weeks post third vaccination, and at tumor progression. The primer mix had 60 V beta and 13 J beta primers. Clones were read by immunoSEQ multiplex PCR, and TCRdb kept only the in-frame ones, dropping some. The sample carries around 60,000 clones, about 84% recorded once.

Here the sequenced sample was blood, taken after dendritic cell vaccination. The TCR comes from a human donor with glioblastoma. The chain combines TRBV6-6 with TRBJ2-1, with no clear D. The CDR3 loop is CASSIDSNEQFF. The CDR3, as DNA: TGTGCCAGCAGCATCGACTCGAATGAGCAGTTCTTC.